These 31 T cell receptor beta chains came from one sample sequenced in a study of glioma-infiltrating T cells. The iRepertoire nested amplicon-rescue multiplex PCR amplified TCR alpha and beta CDR3s from RNA. One entry per CDR3 protein results from TCRdb running MiXCR on the multiplex PCR reads. The sample has around 350,000 distinct CDR3 sequences, more than 35% seen once; the top ten hold around 12%. Sequencing was done on a sample of glioma tissue, nonneoplastic brain tissue, or PBMCs (not recorded which). The receptors shown here come from a human donor with low-grade glioma or glioblastoma, undergoing nonglioma brain surgery, or in good health (not recorded which).

The chain employs TRBV28 and TRBJ1-1; possible D gene TRBD1, 5 bases. V dropped 7 bases and J dropped 5 bases, with 11 bases sitting between them. Germline values: CDR1 MDHEN, CDR2 SYDVKM. CDR3 length: 12 residues. This CDR3 is CASTGGSTEAFF. Here the CDR3 DNA reads TGTGCCAGCACGGGGGGGAGTACTGAAGCTTTCTTT.

In its sample, this clonotype was seen a few times. The genes are TRBV11-2 and TRBJ2-7, with D maybe TRBD2 (5 bases). Per the germline V gene, CDR1 is SGHAT and CDR2 is FQNNGV. The V end was cut by 0 bases, the J end by 7 bases, with 10 bases between. The CDR3 has 13 residues. The CDR3 sequence: CASSLDTGREQYF. CDR3 nucleotides: TGTGCCAGCAGCTTAGATACGGGGAGAGAGCAGTACTTC.

With respect to this clonotype: This may be a read error: a much more frequent sequence differs by one nucleotide. The gene calls are TRBV27 and TRBJ2-3, with 7 bases aligning to TRBD2. The CDR3 is made up of 13 amino acids. Germline values: CDR1 MNHEY, CDR2 SMNVEV (reference sequence). The CDR3 loop is CATKGLPGDMQYF. The CDR3 DNA sequence: TGTGCCACCAAGGGACTACCTGGGGATATGCAGTATTTT.

This clonotype was detected only a few times. The J gene is TRBJ2-7, the V gene TRBV20-1; TRBD2 matches at 7 bases. The trim removed 5 bases at V and 2 bases at J, leaving 6 bases unmatched. This CDR3 contains 13 residues. Per germline, CDR1 DFQATT and CDR2 SNEGSKA (reference sequence). The CDR3 spells CSAERDPAYEQYF. The CDR3 nucleotides are TGCAGTGCTGAGCGGGACCCTGCCTACGAGCAGTACTTC.

This clonotype showed up just a few times. V is TRBV7-2 and J is TRBJ1-3; D gene ambiguous. Trimming took off 4 bases at V and 4 bases at J, with 5 bases between the two ends. This CDR3 has 12 residues. Germline CDR1 is SGHTA and CDR2 is FQGNSA. In DNA form, the CDR3 reads TGTGCCAGCAGCTATGGGGGAAACACCATATATTTT. Residues: CASSYGGNTIYF.

The gene calls are TRBV7-9 and TRBJ1-2; D ambiguous. V was cut by 2 bases and J by 8 bases, with 9 bases left in between. Germline V gene lookup returns CDR1 SEHNR and CDR2 FQNEAQ (reference sequence). The CDR3 is made up of 12 amino acids. This CDR3 is CASSLSVGGYTF. The CDR3 region has the DNA TGTGCCAGCAGCTTATCGGTCGGAGGCTACACCTTC.

A note on this clonotype: A much bigger clone sits one base away, suggesting this may be a read error. The chain combines TRBV20-1 with TRBJ2-1; weak D call: TRBD2 (6 bases). CDR3 length: 15 residues. CDR1 is DFQATT, CDR2 SNEGSKA, per germline (reference sequence). The CDR3 DNA reads as TGCAGTGCTAGAGTGGCGGGACTTCTATACAATGAGCAGTCCTTC. Amino acid sequence: CSARVAGLLYNEQSF.

This clonotype has at least ten counts. This chain uses TRBV28 with TRBJ2-1; D unclear. Germline CDR1 and CDR2: MDHEN and SYDVKM. V was pared by 7 bases and J by 0 bases, with 16 bases between. This CDR3 comprises 16 residues. CDR3 in DNA: TGTGCCAGCATAGGCGCGAGAGTTCGCTCCTACAATGAGCAGTTCTTC. Residues: CASIGARVRSYNEQFF.

This clonotype was seen repeatedly, ten times or more. The V gene is TRBV6-1, the J gene TRBJ2-7; weak D call: TRBD1 (5 bases). The CDR3 sequence is 13 residues long. V lost 6 bases to trimming and J lost 3 bases, with 12 bases between them. Per germline, CDR1 MNHNS and CDR2 SASEGT. Here the CDR3 reads CASSAGLGYEQYF. The CDR3 nucleotides are TGTGCCAGCAGCGCAGGGCTAGGCTACGAGCAGTACTTC.

This clonotype was detected many times. The chain has TRBV28 and TRBJ1-1; D perhaps matches TRBD1 (5 bases). V was pared by 7 bases and J by 4 bases, with 10 bases between. From germline, CDR1 is MDHEN and CDR2 SYDVKM. This CDR3 comprises 12 residues. The CDR3 sequence is CASKYGGTEAFF. DNA of the CDR3: TGTGCCAGCAAGTACGGGGGCACTGAAGCTTTCTTT.

A note on this clonotype: Without the conserved terminal phenylalanine or tryptophan, this CDR3 likely stems from a read error. The chain is built from TRBV7-8 and TRBJ2-1; D may be TRBD1 or TRBD2 (5 bases each). V dropped 4 bases and J dropped 0 bases, with 10 bases sitting between them. Looked up from germline, CDR1 is SGHVS and CDR2 is FQNEAQ. CDR3 length: 15 amino acids. DNA of the CDR3: TGTGCCAGCAGCTCTTGGGGGAGCTCCTACAATGAGCAGTTCCTC. Protein: CASSSWGSSYNEQFL.

This clonotype was seen more than once but under ten times. The chain combines TRBV7-2 with TRBJ1-3; no definite D call. CDR1 is SGHTA and CDR2 is FQGNSA in the germline V gene. V was shortened by 3 bases and J by 0 bases, with 6 bases between the two germline ends. This CDR3 contains 14 residues. The CDR3 loop reads CASSFASSGNTIYF. CDR3 nucleotides: TGTGCCAGCAGCTTCGCCAGCTCTGGAAACACCATATATTTT.

The V call is TRBV2, the J call TRBJ2-1; 9 bases map to TRBD2. The V gene's germline CDR1 is SNHLY and CDR2 FYNNEI. The CDR3 is 14 amino acids. The J segment lost 7 bases and the V segment lost 3 bases, leaving 4 bases of the junction unmatched. The CDR3 spells CASSEREGRNEQFF. CDR3 bases: TGTGCCAGCAGTGAGCGGGAGGGAAGGAATGAGCAGTTCTTC.

In its sample, this clonotype was seen a few times. The chain joins TRBV4-1 to TRBJ1-1, with D maybe TRBD1 (6 bases). The CDR3 runs 15 residues. The germline V and J ends were trimmed by 2 bases and 1 base, with 11 bases remaining between them. Germline loops: CDR1 MGHRA, CDR2 YSYEKL. In DNA, the CDR3 is TGCGCCAGCAGCCAACCCCGCAGGGGGAACACTGAAGCTTTCTTT. Translating it yields CASSQPRRGNTEAFF.

This clonotype was detected many times. The chain combines TRBV25-1 with TRBJ2-3; 12 nucleotides match TRBD2. Trimming took 4 bases from V and 2 from J; bases not matched to a gene: 1. Germline V gene lookup returns CDR1 MGHDK and CDR2 SYGVNS. The CDR3 runs to 15 residues. The CDR3 is CASSGLAGDTDTQYF. CDR3 bases: TGTGCCAGCAGTGGACTAGCGGGGGACACAGATACGCAGTATTTT.

This rearrangement joins TRBV20-1 to TRBJ1-5, with D unclear. CDR3 length: 14 residues. In germline, CDR1 is DFQATT, CDR2 SNEGSKA (reference sequence). The germline V and J ends were trimmed by 0 bases and 3 bases, with 9 bases remaining between them. The CDR3 coding sequence is TGCAGTGCTAGAGATCTCGGCAACAATCAGCCCCAGCATTTT. Amino acid sequence: CSARDLGNNQPQHF.

On this clonotype itself: A read error is possible here, since a much larger clone lies one base away. This sequence joins TRBV6-1 and TRBJ1-1, with unresolved D. CDR1 is MNHNS and CDR2 is SASEGT in the germline V gene. This CDR3 contains 13 residues. The CDR3 DNA reads TGTGCCAGCAGTCCTCGCTGGAGCACTGAAGCTTCCTTT. This sequence encodes CASSPRWSTEASF.

The sample holds a few counts of this clonotype. The rearrangement joins TRBV7-2 to TRBJ2-2, with D possibly being TRBD2 (5 bases). CDR1 and CDR2 from the germline V gene are SGHTA and FQGNSA. The germline V and J ends were trimmed by 8 bases and 7 bases, with 8 bases remaining between them. The CDR3 spans 11 residues. This CDR3 reads CASVGNGELFF. CDR3 coding DNA: TGTGCCAGCGTCGGGAACGGGGAGCTGTTTTTT.

This clonotype has more than one count but fewer than ten. CDR3 in amino acids: CASSTNRAVGYEQYF. CDR3 DNA: TGTGCCAGCAGCACGAACAGGGCGGTAGGCTACGAGCAGTACTTC. The genes are TRBV28 and TRBJ2-7; the D gene is possibly TRBD1 (6 bases). Germline V gene sequence: CDR1 MDHEN, CDR2 SYDVKM. The V end was cut by 6 bases, the J end by 3 bases, with 18 bases between. The CDR3 has 15 amino acids.

As to this clonotype: As the CDR3 is not closed by the conserved phenylalanine or tryptophan, this likely results from a read error. The chain carries TRBV12-5 and TRBJ2-1; TRBD1 might be the D (5 bases). Trimming shortened V by 0 bases and J by 6 bases, and 18 bases separated the two germline ends. The germline gives CDR1 LGHNT, CDR2 FRNRAP. The CDR3 covers 17 residues. CDR3 DNA sequence: TGTGCTAGTGGTTTGGTCCAGGGTTCGACCTCCAGCAATGAGCAGTTCTTG. Amino acids: CASGLVQGSTSSNEQFL.

The V and J genes are TRBV3-1 and TRBJ1-1; 7 positions match TRBD1. This CDR3 spans 15 amino acids. V shed 2 bases, J shed 1 base, and the junction held 4 bases outside the gene matches. Germline CDR1 reads LGHDT; CDR2 reads YNNKEL (reference sequence). CDR3 nucleotides: TGTGCCAGCAGCCAACTATACAGGGGGAACACTGAAGCTTTCTTT. This codes for CASSQLYRGNTEAFF. The complete variable domain, with remaining parts taken from reference TRBV3-1 and TRBJ1-1, reads DTAVSQTPKYLVTQMGNDKSIKCEQNLGHDTMYWYKQDSKKFLKIMFSYNNKELIINETVPNRFSPKSPDKAHLNLHINSLELGDSAVYFCASSQLYRGNTEAFFGQGTRLTVV.

This clonotype occurred a few times. This chain joins TRBV10-3 and TRBJ1-1; D unresolved. The germline CDR1 and CDR2 sequences are ENHRY and SYGVKD. This CDR3 region has 12 residues. V lost 11 bases to trimming and J lost 6 bases, with 16 bases between them. The CDR3 loop is CASTSGVAEAFF. CDR3 bases: TGTGCCTCTACGTCGGGAGTGGCTGAAGCTTTCTTT.

This clonotype was counted a few times. The V gene is TRBV2, the J gene TRBJ2-7, with 14 bases matching TRBD2. This CDR3 comprises 14 residues. Germline V lookup: CDR1 SNHLY, CDR2 FYNNEI. V shed 6 bases, J shed 5 bases, and the junction held 3 bases outside the gene matches. CDR3 nucleotide sequence: TGTGCCAGCAGGGGGACTAGCGGGAGCGACGAGCAGTACTTC. Residues: CASRGTSGSDEQYF. Filled out from reference TRBV2 and TRBJ2-7, the complete variable domain reads EPEVTQTPSHQVTQMGQEVILRCVPISNHLYFYWYRQILGQKVEFLVSFYNNEISEKSEIFDDQFSVERPDGSNFTLKIRSTKLEDSAMYFCASRGTSGSDEQYFGPGTRLTVT.

V is TRBV10-3 and J is TRBJ2-3; TRBD2 agrees at 11 bases. The germline V gene has CDR1 ENHRY and CDR2 SYGVKD. The CDR3 is made up of 18 amino acids. J gave up 5 bases and V 8 bases, and 18 bases lay outside the gene matches. The DNA for the CDR3 is TGTGCCATCTCGGGACTAGCGGCCGCCTCGCCCCGGGGAGATACGCAGTATTTT. Amino acid sequence: CAISGLAAASPRGDTQYF.

The rearrangement uses TRBV5-1 and TRBJ2-7, with a tentative D call TRBD2 (5 bases). The germline V gene encodes CDR1 SGHRS and CDR2 YFSETQ. The CDR3 runs to 14 residues. V lost 2 bases and J 5 bases, leaving 14 bases between the germline ends. The CDR3 DNA is TGCGCCAGCAGCTTCGGGATCGATGGCGACGAGCAGTACTTC. Translated: CASSFGIDGDEQYF. The whole variable domain, remainder taken from reference TRBV5-1 and TRBJ2-7, is KAGVTQTPRYLIKTRGQQVTLSCSPISGHRSVSWYQQTPGQGLQFLFEYFSETQRNKGNFPGRFSGRQFSNSRSEMNVSTLELGDSALYLCASSFGIDGDEQYFGPGTRLTVT.

This clonotype occurred once. A single base separates this from a much larger clone, so it may be a read error. This sequence joins TRBV6-1 and TRBJ2-1, with no clear D. This CDR3 contains 14 residues. In germline, CDR1 is MNHNS, CDR2 SASEGT. V lost 6 bases to trimming and J lost 9 bases, with 18 bases between them. The CDR3 bases are TGTGCCAGCAGCCCCTTGGCTAGTGGGGTTGAGCAGTTCTTC. This sequence encodes CASSPLASGVEQFF.

This clonotype was seen many times. This chain uses TRBV6-2 or TRBV6-3 with TRBJ1-2; D is unclear. The V and J ends lost 2 bases and 3 bases respectively, with 7 bases between them. CDR1 is MNHEY and CDR2 is SVGEGT in the germline V gene. This CDR3 spans 13 amino acids. CDR3 residues: CASSYGPHYGYTF. The CDR3 nucleotides read TGTGCCAGCAGTTACGGTCCTCACTATGGCTACACCTTC.

CDR3 region: CASDKTEVYEQYF. The CDR3 nucleotides are TGTGCCAGCGATAAGACAGAGGTCTACGAGCAGTACTTC. The chain couples TRBV6-1 to TRBJ2-7, with a tentative D call TRBD1 (5 bases). Trimming removed 8 bases at V and 3 bases at J, with 14 bases between. CDR3 length: 13 residues. Germline V gene lookup returns CDR1 MNHNS and CDR2 SASEGT.

The count of this clonotype is one. This rearrangement joins TRBV6-4 to TRBJ2-3, with D unresolved. In germline, CDR1 is MRHNA, CDR2 SNTAGT. V lost 4 bases to trimming and J lost 0 bases, with 5 bases between them. This CDR3 spans 13 amino acids. CDR3: CASSADSTDTQYF. The CDR3 coding sequence is TGTGCCAGCAGTGCGGACAGCACAGATACGCAGTATTTT.

Many counts were recorded for this clonotype. The chain carries TRBV6-1 and TRBJ1-1; D possibly corresponds to TRBD1 (6 bases). Germline V gene lookup returns CDR1 MNHNS and CDR2 SASEGT. V was trimmed by 6 bases and J by 11 bases, leaving 22 bases between them. This CDR3 is 14 amino acids long. The CDR3: CASSQRGDLQMAFF. The CDR3 bases are TGTGCCAGCAGCCAAAGGGGGGATCTTCAGATGGCTTTCTTT.

This clonotype was detected ten times or more. The chain carries TRBV20-1 and TRBJ2-1, with TRBD2 identical over 10 bases. Germline CDR1 reads DFQATT; CDR2 reads SNEGSKA (reference sequence). The CDR3 covers 14 residues. The junction had 10 bases not matched to a gene; V was cut back by 3 bases and J by 11 bases. CDR3 DNA sequence: TGCAGTGCTAGTCTGGCTAGCGGGAGTAGTAAGCAGTTCTTC. Its protein product is CSASLASGSSKQFF.